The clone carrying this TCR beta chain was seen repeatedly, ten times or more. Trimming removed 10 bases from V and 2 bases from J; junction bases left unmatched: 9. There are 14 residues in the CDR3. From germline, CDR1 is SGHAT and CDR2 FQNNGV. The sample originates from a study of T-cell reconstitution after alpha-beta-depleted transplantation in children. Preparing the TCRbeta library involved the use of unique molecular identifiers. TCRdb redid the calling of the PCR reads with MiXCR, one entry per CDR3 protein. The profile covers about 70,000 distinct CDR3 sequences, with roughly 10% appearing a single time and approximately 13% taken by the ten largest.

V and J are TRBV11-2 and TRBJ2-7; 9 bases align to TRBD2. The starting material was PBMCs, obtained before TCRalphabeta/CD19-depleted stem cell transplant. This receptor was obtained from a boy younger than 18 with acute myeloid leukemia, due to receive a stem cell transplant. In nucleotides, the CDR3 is TGTGCCACCCAGAGGACTAGCGTGACCTACGAGCAGTACTTC. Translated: CATQRTSVTYEQYF.